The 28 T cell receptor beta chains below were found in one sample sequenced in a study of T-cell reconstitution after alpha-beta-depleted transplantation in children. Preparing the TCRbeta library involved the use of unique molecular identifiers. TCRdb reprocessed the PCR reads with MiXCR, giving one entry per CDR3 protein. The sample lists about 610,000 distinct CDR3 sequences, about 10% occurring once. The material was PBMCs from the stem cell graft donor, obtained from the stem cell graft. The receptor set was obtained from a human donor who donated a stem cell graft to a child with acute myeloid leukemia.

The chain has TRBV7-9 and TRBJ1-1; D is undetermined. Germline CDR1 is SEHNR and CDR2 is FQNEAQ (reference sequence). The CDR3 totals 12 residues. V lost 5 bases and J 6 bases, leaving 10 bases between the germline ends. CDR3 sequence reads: CASSERTAEAFF. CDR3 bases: TGTGCCAGCAGCGAACGGACTGCTGAAGCTTTCTTT.

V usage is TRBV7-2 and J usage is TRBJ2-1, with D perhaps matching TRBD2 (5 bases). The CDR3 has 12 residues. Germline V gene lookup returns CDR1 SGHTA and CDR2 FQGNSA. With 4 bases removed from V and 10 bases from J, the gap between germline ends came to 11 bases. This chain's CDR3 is CASSSSRREQFF. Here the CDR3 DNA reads TGTGCCAGCAGCTCGTCCCGGAGGGAGCAGTTCTTC.

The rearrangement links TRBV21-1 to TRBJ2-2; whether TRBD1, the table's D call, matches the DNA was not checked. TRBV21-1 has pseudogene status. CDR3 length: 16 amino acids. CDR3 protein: CASSKGAQGNTGELFF. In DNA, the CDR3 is TGTGCCAGCAGCAAAGGAGCGCAGGGTAACACCGGGGAGCTGTTTTTT.

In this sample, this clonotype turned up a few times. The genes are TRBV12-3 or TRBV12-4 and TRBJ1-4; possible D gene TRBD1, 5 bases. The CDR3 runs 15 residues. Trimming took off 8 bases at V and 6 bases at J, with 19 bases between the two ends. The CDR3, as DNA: TGTGCCAGCGGATCGGCGGGGGTTATGGATGAAAAACTGTTTTTT. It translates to CASGSAGVMDEKLFF.

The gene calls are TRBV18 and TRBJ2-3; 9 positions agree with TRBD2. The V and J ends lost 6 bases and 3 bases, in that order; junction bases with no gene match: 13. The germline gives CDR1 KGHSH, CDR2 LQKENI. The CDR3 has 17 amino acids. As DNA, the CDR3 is TGTGCCAGCTCGACCCAATCGGTGACTAGCGGAACAGATACGCAGTATTTT. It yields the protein CASSTQSVTSGTDTQYF.

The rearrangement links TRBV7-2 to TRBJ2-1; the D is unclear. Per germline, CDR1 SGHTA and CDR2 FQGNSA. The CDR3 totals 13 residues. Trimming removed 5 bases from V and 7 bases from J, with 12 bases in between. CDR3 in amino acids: CASSLNVANEQFF. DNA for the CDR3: TGTGCCAGCAGCCTCAATGTTGCGAATGAGCAGTTCTTC.

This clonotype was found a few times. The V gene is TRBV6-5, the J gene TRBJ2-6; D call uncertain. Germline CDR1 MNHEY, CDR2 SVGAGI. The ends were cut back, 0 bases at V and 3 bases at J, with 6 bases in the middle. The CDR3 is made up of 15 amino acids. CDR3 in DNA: TGTGCCAGCAGTTACTCGGGTATTGGGGCCAACGTCCTGACTTTC. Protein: CASSYSGIGANVLTF.

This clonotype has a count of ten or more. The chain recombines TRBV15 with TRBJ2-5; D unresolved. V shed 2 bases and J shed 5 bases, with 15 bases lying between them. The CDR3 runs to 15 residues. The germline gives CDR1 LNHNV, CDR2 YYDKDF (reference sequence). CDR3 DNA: TGTGCCACCAGCAGAAACGCTCTGGTGGGGGAGACCCAGTACTTC. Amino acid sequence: CATSRNALVGETQYF.

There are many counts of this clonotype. The CDR3 DNA sequence: TGTGCCAGCAGCACTAACCGGCTGGGACAGGGGAACACTGAAGCTTTCTTT. It encodes CASSTNRLGQGNTEAFF. This chain joins TRBV7-3 and TRBJ1-1; TRBD1 matches at 9 bases. CDR3 length: 17 residues. Losses at the gene ends were 5 bases for V and 1 base for J; bases not matched to a gene: 11. Germline V gene data show CDR1 as SGHTA and CDR2 as FQGTGA.

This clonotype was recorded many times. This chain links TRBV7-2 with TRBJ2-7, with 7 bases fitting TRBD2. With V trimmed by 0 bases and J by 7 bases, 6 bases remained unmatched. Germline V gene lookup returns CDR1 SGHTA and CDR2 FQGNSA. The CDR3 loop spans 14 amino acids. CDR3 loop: CASSLASAGYEQYF. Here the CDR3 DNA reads TGTGCCAGCAGCTTAGCCTCAGCGGGATATGAGCAGTACTTC.

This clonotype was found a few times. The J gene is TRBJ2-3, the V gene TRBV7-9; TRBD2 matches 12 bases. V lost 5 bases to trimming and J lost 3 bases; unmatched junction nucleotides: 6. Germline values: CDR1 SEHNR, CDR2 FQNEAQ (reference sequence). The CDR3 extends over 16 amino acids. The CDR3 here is CASSHSLAGGTDTQYF. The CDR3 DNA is TGTGCCAGCAGCCACTCACTAGCGGGAGGTACAGATACGCAGTATTTT.

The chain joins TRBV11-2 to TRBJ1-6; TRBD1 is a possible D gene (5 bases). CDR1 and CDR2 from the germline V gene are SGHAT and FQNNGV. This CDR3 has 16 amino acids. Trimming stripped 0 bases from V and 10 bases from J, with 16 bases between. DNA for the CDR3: TGTGCCAGCAGCTTAGAGTCCCGACCCCGACAGTCACCCCTCCACTTT. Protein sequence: CASSLESRPRQSPLHF. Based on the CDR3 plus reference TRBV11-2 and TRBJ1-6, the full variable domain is EAGVAQSPRYKIIEKRQSVAFWCNPISGHATLYWYQQILGQGPKLLIQFQNNGVVDDSQLPKDRFSAERLKGVDSTLKIQPAKLEDSAVYLCASSLESRPRQSPLHFGNGTRLTVT.

Here the CDR3 DNA reads TGTGCCAGCAGCCAGGCCCCGGGGGCAGGCGGCTACACCTTC. Its protein product is CASSQAPGAGGYTF. The genes are TRBV14 and TRBJ1-2; TRBD1 might be the D (6 bases). CDR3 size: 14 residues. The germline V and J ends were trimmed by 3 bases and 8 bases, with 16 bases remaining between them. The germline V gene encodes CDR1 SGHDN and CDR2 FVKESK.

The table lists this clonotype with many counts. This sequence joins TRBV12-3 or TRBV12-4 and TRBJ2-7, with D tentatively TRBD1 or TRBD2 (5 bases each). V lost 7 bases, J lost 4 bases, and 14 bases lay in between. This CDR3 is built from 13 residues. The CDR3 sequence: CASNLGAGYEQYF. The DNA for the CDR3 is TGTGCCAGCAACTTGGGAGCAGGGTACGAGCAGTACTTC.

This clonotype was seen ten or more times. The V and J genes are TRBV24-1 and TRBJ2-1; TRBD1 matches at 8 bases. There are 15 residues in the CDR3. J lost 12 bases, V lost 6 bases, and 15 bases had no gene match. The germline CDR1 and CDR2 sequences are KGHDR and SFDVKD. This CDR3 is CATSLGQGFSDLQFF. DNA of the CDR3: TGTGCCACCAGTTTAGGACAGGGCTTCTCTGATCTGCAGTTCTTC.

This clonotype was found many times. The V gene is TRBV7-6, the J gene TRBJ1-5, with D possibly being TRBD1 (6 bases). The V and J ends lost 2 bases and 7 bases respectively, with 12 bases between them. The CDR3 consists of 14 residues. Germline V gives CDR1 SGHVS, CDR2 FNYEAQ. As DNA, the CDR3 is TGTGCCAGCAGCTTAAGGGAGGGGGGCCAGCCCCAGCATTTT. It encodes CASSLREGGQPQHF.

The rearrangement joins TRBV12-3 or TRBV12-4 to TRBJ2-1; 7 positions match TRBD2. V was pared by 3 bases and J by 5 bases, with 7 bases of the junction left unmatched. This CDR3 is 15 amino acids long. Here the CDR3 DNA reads TGTGCCAGCAGTTTCGGCGGGAGTAAGCACAATGAGCAGTTCTTC. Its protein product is CASSFGGSKHNEQFF.

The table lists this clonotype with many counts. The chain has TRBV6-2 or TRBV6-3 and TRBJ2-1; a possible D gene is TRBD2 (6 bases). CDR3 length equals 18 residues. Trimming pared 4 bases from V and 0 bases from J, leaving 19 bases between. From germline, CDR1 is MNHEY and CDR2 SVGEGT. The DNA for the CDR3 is TGTGCCAGCAGTTGGGGGGACTCAGTTCTAAGCTCCTACAATGAGCAGTTCTTC. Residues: CASSWGDSVLSSYNEQFF.

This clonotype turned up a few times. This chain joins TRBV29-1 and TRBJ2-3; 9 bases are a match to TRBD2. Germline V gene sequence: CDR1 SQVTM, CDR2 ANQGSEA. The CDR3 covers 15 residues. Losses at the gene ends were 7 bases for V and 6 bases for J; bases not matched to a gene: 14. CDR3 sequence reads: CSAPARAGGSDTQYF. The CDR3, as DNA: TGCAGCGCCCCCGCTCGGGCGGGGGGGAGCGATACGCAGTATTTT.

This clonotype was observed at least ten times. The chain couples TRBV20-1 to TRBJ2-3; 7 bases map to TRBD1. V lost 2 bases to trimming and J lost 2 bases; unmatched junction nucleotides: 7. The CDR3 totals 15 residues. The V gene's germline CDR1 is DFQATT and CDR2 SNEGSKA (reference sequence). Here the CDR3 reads CSARPPGQFTDTQYF. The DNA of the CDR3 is TGCAGTGCTAGACCTCCGGGACAGTTCACAGATACGCAGTATTTT.

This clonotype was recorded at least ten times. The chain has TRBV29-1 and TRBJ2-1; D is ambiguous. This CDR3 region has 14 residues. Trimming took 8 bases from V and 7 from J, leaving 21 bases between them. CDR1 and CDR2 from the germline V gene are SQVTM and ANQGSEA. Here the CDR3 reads CSIPLGSEPNEQFF. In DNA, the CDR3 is TGCAGCATACCCCTCGGGTCCGAACCTAATGAGCAGTTCTTC.

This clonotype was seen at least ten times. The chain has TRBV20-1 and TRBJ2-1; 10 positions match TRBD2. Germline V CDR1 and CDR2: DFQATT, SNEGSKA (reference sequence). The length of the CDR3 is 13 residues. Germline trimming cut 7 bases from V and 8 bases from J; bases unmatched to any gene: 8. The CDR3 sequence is CSGKSGRVDEQFF. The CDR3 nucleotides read TGCAGTGGGAAAAGCGGGAGGGTAGATGAGCAGTTCTTC.

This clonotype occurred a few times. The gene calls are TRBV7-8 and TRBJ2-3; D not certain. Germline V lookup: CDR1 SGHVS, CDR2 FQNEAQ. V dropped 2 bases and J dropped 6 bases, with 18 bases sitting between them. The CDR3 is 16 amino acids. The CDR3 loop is CASSLRWAAQTDTQYF. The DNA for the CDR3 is TGTGCCAGCAGCTTACGGTGGGCGGCCCAAACGGATACGCAGTATTTT.

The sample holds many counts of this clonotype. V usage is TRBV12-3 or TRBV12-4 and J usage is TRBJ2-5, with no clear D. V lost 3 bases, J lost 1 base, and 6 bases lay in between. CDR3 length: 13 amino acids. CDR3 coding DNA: TGTGCCAGCAGTTTCAGGCCCCAAGAGACCCAGTACTTC. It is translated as CASSFRPQETQYF.

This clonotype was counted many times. CDR3 amino acids: CSAIRDRTSSYEQYF. The DNA for the CDR3 is TGCAGTGCGATTCGGGACAGGACGAGCTCCTACGAGCAGTACTTC. The rearrangement joins TRBV20-1 to TRBJ2-7; 8 positions agree with TRBD1. V gave up 6 bases and J gave up 0 bases; unmatched junction bases: 10. The CDR3 extends over 15 amino acids. The germline CDR1 and CDR2 sequences are DFQATT and SNEGSKA (reference sequence).

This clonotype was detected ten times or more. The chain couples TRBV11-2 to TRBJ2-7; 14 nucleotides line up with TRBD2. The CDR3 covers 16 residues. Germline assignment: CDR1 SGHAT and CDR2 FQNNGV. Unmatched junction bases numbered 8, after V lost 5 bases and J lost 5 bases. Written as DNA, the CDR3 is TGTGCCAGCAGCCCACGACTAGCGGGAGGGCCCCACGAGCAGTACTTC. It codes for CASSPRLAGGPHEQYF.

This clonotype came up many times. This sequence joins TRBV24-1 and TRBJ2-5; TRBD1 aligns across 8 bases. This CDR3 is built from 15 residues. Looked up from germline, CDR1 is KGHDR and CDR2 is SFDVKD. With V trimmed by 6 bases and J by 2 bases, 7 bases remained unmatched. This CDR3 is CATSKSTGVQETQYF. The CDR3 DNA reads TGTGCCACCAGTAAATCGACAGGGGTTCAAGAGACCCAGTACTTC.

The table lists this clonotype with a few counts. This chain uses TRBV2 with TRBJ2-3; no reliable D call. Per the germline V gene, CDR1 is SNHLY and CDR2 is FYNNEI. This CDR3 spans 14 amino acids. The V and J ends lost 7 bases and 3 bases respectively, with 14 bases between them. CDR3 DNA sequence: TGTGCCAGCACTGGGGTAGAGTTAACAGATACGCAGTATTTT. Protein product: CASTGVELTDTQYF.